This entry features one T cell receptor (beta chain) sequence. Its antigen has not been determined. No base quality values were provided; no much bigger clone lies one nucleotide off. The sample is drawn from a study of blood T cell repertoires in COVID-19 (dated by TCRdb to 2020 to 2021). Broadly, across the study: Samples from collaborators originated in the United States, Italy and Spain and spanned both the acute and convalescent phases of COVID-19. The prospective study material was composed of cDNA or gDNA derived from T cells, B-cell-depleted T cells, or PBMCs. The samples were drawn from the first 160 participants of the ongoing ImmuneRACE study and from roughly 1,300 subjects provided by 6 global collaborators. Where available, HLA class I and class II types were obtained from metadata supplied by the sample provider rather than from assay-based typing. Nearly every sample came with metadata listing a de-identified subject ID, COVID-19 status, age in years and sex. A freely available public database, intended as a resource for researchers studying the immune response to SARS-CoV-2, is where the repertoires were released. Subjects who had been exposed to COVID-19, were actively infected with it, or had recovered from it provided the deeply sampled blood TCRbeta repertoires that made up the dataset. The research as a whole found: The quantity of clinical and demographic metadata differed by source and by participant and was supplied without curation.

Samples from volunteer blood donors who had recovered from COVID-19 were contributed by a second Seattle source. Each collaborating institution followed its own protocols to collect whole blood in K2EDTA tubes. Collaborator samples were shipped for TCRbeta analysis as frozen whole blood, isolated PBMCs, or DNA extracted from either sample type. TCRbeta CDR3 regions were amplified from genomic DNA by means of the immunoSEQ Assay, a bias-controlled multiplex PCR. Turning to the authors' computational methods: Within the assay, amplification of reference gene primers was used to estimate how many nucleated cells each sample contained. Sequence reads were collapsed and filtered to measure the absolute abundance of every unique TCRbeta CDR3 rearrangement. For each sample, productive Simpson clonality was calculated as the square root of Simpson's diversity index over productive rearrangements. This is the immuneACCESS table as TCRdb keeps it, with only in-frame sequences that have V and J called. A part of the clones is gone; compared with another copy, unresolved V genes explain less than half, and the rest is unexplained. The DNA was the basis for D and trimming; V, J and clone size are from that table. The sample data list 250,000 to 350,000 clones, and around 90% of these were observed just once. 5% to 7% of the sample is held by the ten biggest clonotypes.

The receptor's source is a young man who had recovered from COVID-19. Specimen: peripheral blood.

The nucleotide sequence is TGTGCCAGCAGCCAGGGGGGTGCTACGCAGTATTTT. Its protein is CASSQGGATQYF. Recombination connected TRBV7-9 to TRBJ2-3; the D region possibly corresponds to TRBD1 (7 bases align). The CDR3 holds 12 amino acids from the cysteine to the phenylalanine. Of the read, only the CDR3 DNA is kept; its 36 bases are in frame from base 1. Via the germline V gene (reference sequence), CDR1 is SEHNR and CDR2 FQNEAQ. The germline ends are 11 bases apart after V is trimmed by 5 bases and J by 8 bases.